Given below is one T cell receptor beta chain in context. This sample is drawn from a study of blood T cell repertoires in COVID-19. Across the whole study: COVID-19 samples, acute and convalescent, were from the United States, Italy and Spain. Nucleic acid was either cDNA or gDNA, and it came from T cells, B-cell-depleted T cells, or PBMCs.

J gave up 4 bases and V 3 bases, and 3 bases lay outside the gene matches. This CDR3 comprises 13 residues. CDR1 and CDR2 (germline): SGHTA, FQGNSA. In the original analysis: Using reference gene primer amplification, nucleated cell counts were estimated. TCRdb keeps only in-frame clones here, not all; method: immunoSEQ multiplex PCR. D and trimming come from the DNA, and the V and J calls and clone size come from that table. The sample lists approximately 140,000 clones; approximately 88% were seen once. Sequenced input: peripheral blood. The J gene is TRBJ2-7, the V gene TRBV7-2; 7 bases align to TRBD2. The sequence came from a woman older than 75 with acute or convalescent COVID-19. In DNA form, the CDR3 reads TGTGCCAGCAGCTTCGCTAGCGGATACGAGCAGTACTTC. This translates into CASSFASGYEQYF. The entire variable domain, with the rest obtained from reference TRBV7-2 and TRBJ2-7, is as follows: GAGVSQSPSNKVTEKGKDVELRCDPISGHTALYWYRQSLGQGLEFLIYFQGNSAPDKSGLPSDRFSAERTGGSVSTLTIQRTQQEDSAVYLCASSFASGYEQYFGPGTRLTVT.